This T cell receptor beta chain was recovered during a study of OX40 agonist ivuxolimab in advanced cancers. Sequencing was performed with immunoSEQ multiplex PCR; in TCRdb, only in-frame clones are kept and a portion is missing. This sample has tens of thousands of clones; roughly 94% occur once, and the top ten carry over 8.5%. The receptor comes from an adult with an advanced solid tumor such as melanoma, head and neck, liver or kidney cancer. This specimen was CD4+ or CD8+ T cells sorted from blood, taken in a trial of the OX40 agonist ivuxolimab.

The CDR3 nucleotides read TGTGCCAGCAGTCCGATTCAGGGGCTGAACGAGCAGTACTTC. It translates to CASSPIQGLNEQYF. This rearrangement joins TRBV6-5 to TRBJ2-7; D may be TRBD1 (6 bases). CDR3 length: 14 amino acids. Trimming pared 5 bases from V and 5 bases from J, leaving 16 bases between. Germline CDR1 MNHEY, CDR2 SVGAGI.